The rows below give T cell receptor beta chains drawn from one sample of a study of early T cells in non-severe SARS-CoV-2 infection. TCRdb re-called the 5' RACE reads with MiXCR, one entry per CDR3 protein. This table holds approximately 110,000 distinct CDR3 sequences, around 14% found once. The sequencing sample was made of whole blood. The source is an adult who was a healthcare worker with PCR-confirmed SARS-CoV-2 infection or an uninfected control (not recorded which). Each CDR3 is given with its conserved first and last residue. The D gene is left open where the match is weak. Clone size is stated in some rows and not others, as once, few, many or a class when expanded.

d_call | j_call | v_call | clone_size | cdr3_nt | cdr3_aa
- | TRBJ2-1 | TRBV5-1 | - | TGCGCCAGCACTTATAATCGTGGCAATGAGCAGTTCTTC | CASTYNRGNEQFF
- | TRBJ1-6 | TRBV10-2 | few | TGCGCCAGCCTATCAGGCTCCTATAATTCACCCCTCCACTTT | CASLSGSYNSPLHF
- | TRBJ2-7 | TRBV4-2 | few | TGTGCCAGCAGCCAAGAGGCTAGCACCCGGTACGAGCAGTACTTC | CASSQEASTRYEQYF
- | TRBJ1-1 | TRBV29-1 | few | TGCAGCGTCGTATCAGACCTTCTACAGGACTTT | CSVVSDLLQDF
- | TRBJ2-1 | TRBV19 | - | TGTGCCAGTAGGCGGCAGGGGAACAGCAATGAGCAGTTCTTC | CASRRQGNSNEQFF
- | TRBJ2-5 | TRBV20-1 | few | TGCAGTGCTAGAGCTGACCCGCACGCGGAGACCCAGTACTTC | CSARADPHAETQYF
TRBD2 | TRBJ2-7 | TRBV3-1 | few | TGTGCCAGCAGCCAGGCTAGCGGGGGGGCGTACGAGCAGTACTTC | CASSQASGGAYEQYF
- | TRBJ2-1 | TRBV3-1 | many | TGTGCCAGCAGCCCCGTCGGGGGCTACAATGAGCAGTTCTTC | CASSPVGGYNEQFF
- | TRBJ2-7 | TRBV5-6 | many | TGTGCCAGCAGCTTTGGCGGACCAAGAGGGGAGCAGTACTTC | CASSFGGPRGEQYF
TRBD1 | TRBJ1-2 | TRBV12-3/TRBV12-4 | few | TGTGCCAGCAGTCCGGACAGGGCCGGCTACACCTTC | CASSPDRAGYTF
- | TRBJ2-6 | TRBV19 | - | TGTGCCAGTAGTATAAGCACTGGGGCCAACGTCCTGACTTTC | CASSISTGANVLTF
TRBD2 | TRBJ2-5 | TRBV7-9 | - | TGTGCCAGCAGCTTTAGCGGGGGTCGGGAGACCCAGTACTTC | CASSFSGGRETQYF
- | TRBJ1-2 | TRBV6-1 | - | TGTGCCAGCAGTGAATTTGTGGGGGGTAGCGGCTACACCTTC | CASSEFVGGSGYTF
TRBD2 | TRBJ2-3 | TRBV20-1 | - | TGCAGTGCTAGAGGAACCGGGACTAAGGGATCATCAACGAGCACAGATACGCAGTATTTT | CSARGTGTKGSSTSTDTQYF
- | TRBJ2-7 | TRBV20-1 | - | TGCAGTGCTATTCTGGGGGCGAGGTACGAGCAGTACTTC | CSAILGARYEQYF
- | TRBJ2-1 | TRBV2 | - | TGTGCCAGCAGGGGTTGGGGTGGCAATGAGCAGTTCTTC | CASRGWGGNEQFF
- | TRBJ1-1 | TRBV20-1 | few | TGCAGTGCTCCAGTGACAATGAACACTGAAGCTTTCTTT | CSAPVTMNTEAFF
TRBD1 | TRBJ1-1 | TRBV29-1 | few | TGCAGCGTTAGGCCAGGGGGGATGAACACTGAAGCTTTCTTT | CSVRPGGMNTEAFF
TRBD1 | TRBJ1-1 | TRBV6-1 | few | TGTGCCAGCAGTGAGGACAGGTCGAACACTGAAGCTTTCTTT | CASSEDRSNTEAFF
TRBD1 | TRBJ1-4 | TRBV19 | - | TGTGCCAGCCGTGACAGGGGGAGCGATGAAAAACTGTTTTTT | CASRDRGSDEKLFF
- | TRBJ2-5 | TRBV11-2 | few | TGTGCCAGCAGCTTATACGAGACCCAGTACTTC | CASSLYETQYF
- | TRBJ1-6 | TRBV7-9 | - | TGTGCCAGCAGCTCAGGACTATACCATAATTCACCCCTCCACTTT | CASSSGLYHNSPLHF
TRBD2 | TRBJ2-1 | TRBV7-6 | - | TGTGCCAGCAGCCTCCTAGCGGGGGGCACGTTCTTC | CASSLLAGGTFF
- | TRBJ2-6 | TRBV18 | - | TGTGCCAGCTCACCGAGAGGCCGCTCTGGGGCCAACGTCCTGACTTTC | CASSPRGRSGANVLTF
- | TRBJ1-2 | TRBV6-4 | few | TGTGCCAGCAACTCACACAGGGACATCCGAAACTATGGCTACACCTTC | CASNSHRDIRNYGYTF
- | TRBJ1-3 | TRBV5-4 | - | TGTGCCAGCAGCCCTGGTAGGGGGACCATATATTTT | CASSPGRGTIYF
TRBD2 | TRBJ2-5 | TRBV29-1 | - | TGCAGCTTTAGCCGGGGACTAGCGGGGCAAGAGACCCAGTACTTC | CSFSRGLAGQETQYF
TRBD2 | TRBJ2-7 | TRBV5-1 | few | TGCGCCAGCAGCTTGGCGTCGGGGGGAACCGAGCAGTACTTC | CASSLASGGTEQYF
TRBD2 | TRBJ2-3 | TRBV7-9 | few | TGTGCCAGCAGCGCCATAGCGGGGGGGCTTGAGGAAGATACGCAGTATTTT | CASSAIAGGLEEDTQYF
- | TRBJ2-7 | TRBV29-1 | few | TGCAGCGCAGGACACTCCTACGAGCAGTACTTC | CSAGHSYEQYF
TRBD2 | TRBJ2-1 | TRBV7-6 | - | TGTGCCAGCAGCTTGGGCGGGGGTTCACCTGAGCAGTTCTTC | CASSLGGGSPEQFF
TRBD2 | TRBJ2-1 | TRBV2 | few | TGTGCCAGCAAGAAACTAGCGGTAAATGAGCAGTTCTTC | CASKKLAVNEQFF
TRBD2 | TRBJ2-3 | TRBV7-9 | - | TGTGCCAGCAGCCTAGCGGGGGCTGCAGATACGCAGTATTTT | CASSLAGAADTQYF
- | TRBJ2-7 | TRBV6-5 | - | TGTGCCAGCAGGCTATTCTACGAGCAGTACTTC | CASRLFYEQYF
- | TRBJ1-6 | TRBV12-3/TRBV12-4 | - | TGTGCCAGCGCAGGGCCCCATGGGAATTCACCCCTCCACTTT | CASAGPHGNSPLHF
- | TRBJ1-2 | TRBV6-2/TRBV6-3 | - | TGTGCCAGCAGTTTTCGGGACTACTATGGCTACACCTTC | CASSFRDYYGYTF
TRBD1 | TRBJ1-5 | TRBV19 | few | TGTGCCAGTAGTACCGGGACAGGTTCGCTTAATCAGCCCCAGCATTTT | CASSTGTGSLNQPQHF
TRBD1 | TRBJ2-1 | TRBV30 | - | TGTGCCTGTACCGACAGGGGGTTCTACAATGAGCAGTTCTTC | CACTDRGFYNEQFF
- | TRBJ2-3 | TRBV30 | - | TGTGCCTGGGAACTAGGGGGCACAGATACGCAGTATTTT | CAWELGGTDTQYF
TRBD1 | TRBJ1-5 | TRBV29-1 | many | TGCAGCGTGGGGACAGGGCAAGTCAATCAGCCCCAGCATTTT | CSVGTGQVNQPQHF
- | TRBJ1-3 | TRBV11-2 | few | TGTGCCAGCAGCTTAGAACCTGGAAACACCATATATTTT | CASSLEPGNTIYF
- | TRBJ2-3 | TRBV10-1 | few | TGCGCCAGCAGTGAGTGGACTACCACAGATACGCAGTATTTT | CASSEWTTTDTQYF
TRBD1 | TRBJ1-6 | TRBV25-1 | few | TGTGCCAGCAGAGAGACAGGGGGTAATTCACCCCTCCACTTT | CASRETGGNSPLHF
- | TRBJ1-4 | TRBV12-2 | few | TGTGCAAGTCGGGTACAACAGGGGATTAATGAAAAACTGTTTTTT | CASRVQQGINEKLFF
- | TRBJ2-1 | TRBV3-1 | - | TGTGCCAGCAGCCAAGTCCAGCGGCTTTCCTACAATGAGCAGTTCTTC | CASSQVQRLSYNEQFF
- | TRBJ1-5 | TRBV19 | - | TGTGCCAGTAGTATAGATCGGGGTCAGCCCCAGCATTTT | CASSIDRGQPQHF
- | TRBJ2-5 | TRBV3-1 | once | TGTGCCAGCAGCTTACAGGGTACCTCAGAGACCCAGTACTTC | CASSLQGTSETQYF
TRBD1 | TRBJ2-4 | TRBV9 | - | TGTGCCAGCAGCGAGGACAGGGTCAAAAACATTCAGTACTTC | CASSEDRVKNIQYF
- | TRBJ2-1 | TRBV5-1 | - | TGCGCCAGCAGGGAGCTGGGGATAAGCTCCTACAATGAGCAGTTCTTC | CASRELGISSYNEQFF
- | TRBJ2-3 | TRBV15 | few | TGTGCCACCAGCAGATCTGGCCAAACAGATACGCAGTATTTT | CATSRSGQTDTQYF
- | TRBJ2-1 | TRBV7-2 | few | TGTGCCAGCAGCTTAGCTGGGTCAACCTCCTACAATGAGCAGTTCTTC | CASSLAGSTSYNEQFF
TRBD1 | TRBJ2-1 | TRBV4-1 | - | TGCGCCAGCAGCCAACAGAGGGCCGGACAGGGGGTGGGCAATGAGCAGTTCTTC | CASSQQRAGQGVGNEQFF